The 21 T cell receptor beta chains reported below all come from one sample, sequenced in a study of T-cell memory formation after mild COVID-19 (dated by TCRdb to the early 2020s). Receptors were amplified or captured by 5' RACE. The sequencing machine was an Illumina NovaSeq 6000. TCRdb trimmed the raw reads at Q25, called clones with MiXCR and kept productive beta chains. A single entry per CDR3 protein holds the most common genes and DNA from its merged rows. Counted in this sample were 300,000 to 350,000 distinct CDR3 sequences; roughly an eighth of them appeared once. Over 20% of the sample is taken by the ten largest. The source material was PBMCs or a T cell subset sorted from them (not recorded which). These TCRs come from a man aged 18 to 35 who had mild COVID-19 (a few samples of this study predate the infection). The sample titles of this study are shuffled in the database, so cell type and time point are left out; the donor was told from shared clones.

This clonotype was seen a single time. Being one base from a much bigger clone, this may be a read error. This chain joins TRBV12-3 or TRBV12-4 and TRBJ2-1; no clear D. V was cut by 3 bases and J by 8 bases, with 2 bases left in between. CDR3 length equals 10 residues. CDR3 region: CASSFHEQFF. The CDR3 DNA reads as TGTGCCAGCAGTTTCCATGAGCAGTTCTTC.

This clonotype was counted a few times. The V call is TRBV10-3, the J call TRBJ1-1, with 7 bases lining up with TRBD1. The CDR3 extends over 14 amino acids. The junction had 4 bases not matched to a gene; V was cut back by 2 bases and J by 4 bases. Germline V gene lookup returns CDR1 ENHRY and CDR2 SYGVKD. CDR3 loop: CAISERQGITEAFF. CDR3 DNA sequence: TGTGCCATCAGTGAGAGACAGGGTATCACTGAAGCTTTCTTT.

This clonotype was found a few times. This sequence joins TRBV27 and TRBJ2-5; 7 nucleotides line up with TRBD2. Germline CDR1 and CDR2: MNHEY and SMNVEV (reference sequence). There are 15 residues in the CDR3. Trimming at V came to 0 bases and at J to 4 bases, leaving 5 bases not matched to a gene. Here the CDR3 reads CASSLSGGVIETQYF. In nucleotides, the CDR3 is TGTGCCAGCAGTTTATCGGGAGGGGTTATAGAGACCCAGTACTTC.

This chain links TRBV7-2 with TRBJ1-2, with D perhaps matching TRBD1 (5 bases). The CDR3 is made up of 14 amino acids. Germline V gives CDR1 SGHTA, CDR2 FQGNSA. Trimming removed 3 bases at V and 5 bases at J, with 13 bases between. The chain's CDR3 is CASSFRDRGYGYTF. The CDR3 region has the DNA TGTGCCAGCAGCTTCCGGGACCGGGGATATGGCTACACCTTC. Full variable domain (outside the CDR3, taken from reference TRBV7-2 and TRBJ1-2): GAGVSQSPSNKVTEKGKDVELRCDPISGHTALYWYRQSLGQGLEFLIYFQGNSAPDKSGLPSDRFSAERTGGSVSTLTIQRTQQEDSAVYLCASSFRDRGYGYTFGSGTRLTVV.

V usage is TRBV10-3 and J usage is TRBJ2-3; TRBD2 is a possible D gene (5 bases). CDR3 size: 13 residues. Germline V lookup: CDR1 ENHRY, CDR2 SYGVKD. Trimming pared 5 bases from V and 4 bases from J, leaving 10 bases between. For the CDR3, the DNA is TGTGCCATCAGTTCCGGGAACGCAGATACGCAGTATTTT. This translates into CAISSGNADTQYF.

This clonotype has only a few counts. CDR3 bases: TGCGCCAGCAGCCCCGGACGGGGATGGGGAGAGACCCAGTACTTC. This encodes CASSPGRGWGETQYF. The chain has TRBV5-1 and TRBJ2-5; tentatively, D is TRBD2 (5 bases). The CDR3 length is 15 residues. The germline CDR1 and CDR2 sequences are SGHRS and YFSETQ. Trimming pared 4 bases from V and 4 bases from J, leaving 17 bases between.

The rearrangement links TRBV19 to TRBJ2-1, with D unresolved. Trimming stripped 5 bases from V and 6 bases from J, with 5 bases between. Germline lookup yields CDR1 LNHDA and CDR2 SQIVND (reference sequence). This CDR3 contains 11 residues. The CDR3 protein is CASSGLNEQFF. As DNA, the CDR3 is TGTGCCAGTAGTGGGCTCAATGAGCAGTTCTTC.

This chain links TRBV6-5 with TRBJ1-3; D is uncertain. Deletions cut 0 bases from V and 1 base from J, with 7 bases between. Germline values: CDR1 MNHEY, CDR2 SVGAGI. The CDR3 consists of 15 residues. CDR3 sequence: CASSYSTASGNTIYF. CDR3 DNA: TGTGCCAGCAGTTACTCGACGGCATCTGGAAACACCATATATTTT.

This clonotype has only a few counts. The V gene is TRBV7-2, the J gene TRBJ2-1; TRBD2 is a possible D gene (6 bases). V lost 3 bases and J lost 0, with 12 bases in between. This CDR3 spans 16 amino acids. Germline CDR1 is SGHTA and CDR2 is FQGNSA. The CDR3 DNA reads as TGTGCCAGCAGCTTTGGCGGGGCCCGCTCCTACAATGAGCAGTTCTTC. Its translation: CASSFGGARSYNEQFF.

This clonotype occurred a few times. The V gene is TRBV25-1, the J gene TRBJ1-1, with D unclear. V dropped 1 base and J dropped 4 bases, with 19 bases sitting between them. Germline CDR1 MGHDK, CDR2 SYGVNS. CDR3 length: 17 residues. The CDR3 here is CASSESPTARGSTEAFF. The CDR3 coding sequence is TGTGCCAGCAGTGAATCCCCAACCGCGCGGGGAAGCACTGAAGCTTTCTTT.

The chain links TRBV12-3 or TRBV12-4 to TRBJ2-1; D not resolved. The CDR3 is made up of 13 amino acids. The V end lost 6 bases, the J end lost 2 bases, and 8 bases lay between the germline ends. CDR3 in DNA: TGTGCCAGCAGCCAATGGACCTACAATGAGCAGTTCTTC. This gives the protein CASSQWTYNEQFF.

This clonotype has a handful of counts. The chain is built from TRBV20-1 and TRBJ2-1, with 12 bases fitting TRBD2. The CDR3 length is 16 residues. CDR1 and CDR2 (germline): DFQATT, SNEGSKA (reference sequence). V gave up 1 base and J gave up 7 bases; unmatched junction bases: 8. CDR3 bases: TGCAGTGCTAGAGTAGCTAGCGGGGGGGCGGTAAATGAGCAGTTCTTC. Its protein product is CSARVASGGAVNEQFF.

The J gene is TRBJ2-3, the V gene TRBV20-1; 8 positions agree with TRBD2. The V and J ends lost 3 bases and 3 bases, in that order; junction bases with no gene match: 11. The CDR3 consists of 16 residues. From germline, CDR1 is DFQATT and CDR2 SNEGSKA (reference sequence). Here the CDR3 reads CSARRGSGSRTDTQYF. The CDR3 DNA follows: TGCAGTGCTAGGAGGGGGAGCGGGAGTAGGACAGATACGCAGTATTTT.

This clonotype appeared many times. The V gene is TRBV20-1, the J gene TRBJ2-7; D might be TRBD1 (5 bases). The V and J ends lost 4 bases and 5 bases respectively, with 15 bases between them. Germline lookup yields CDR1 DFQATT and CDR2 SNEGSKA (reference sequence). The CDR3 consists of 13 residues. In DNA, the CDR3 is TGCAGTGCTACCTCGCCCAGGGTTGACGAGCAGTACTTC. This gives the protein CSATSPRVDEQYF.

J is TRBJ2-1 and V is TRBV7-9; 8 positions match TRBD2. V lost 5 bases and J lost 3; bases outside the gene matches: 15. The germline V gene has CDR1 SEHNR and CDR2 FQNEAQ (reference sequence). CDR3 size: 18 residues. In DNA form, the CDR3 reads TGTGCCAGCAGCAGCTCTCCCGGGAGTAGCGGGGACTACAATGAGCAGTTCTTC. Its protein is CASSSSPGSSGDYNEQFF.

This clonotype was recorded a few times. The J gene is TRBJ2-1, the V gene TRBV6-2 or TRBV6-3; TRBD2 aligns across 10 bases. The CDR3 contains 15 residues. In germline, CDR1 is MNHEY, CDR2 SVGEGT. Trimming cost V 4 bases and J 7 bases; bases outside gene matches: 7. CDR3 in amino acids: CASSSSGGAGNEQFF. CDR3 coding DNA: TGTGCCAGCAGTTCCAGCGGGGGGGCTGGGAATGAGCAGTTCTTC.

This clonotype has a handful of counts. The chain links TRBV25-1 to TRBJ2-2; TRBD1 agrees at 7 bases. Germline V lookup: CDR1 MGHDK, CDR2 SYGVNS. V lost 4 bases and J lost 2; bases outside the gene matches: 10. The CDR3 spans 17 residues. CDR3 region: CASSVIDRAPNTGELFF. CDR3 nucleotides: TGTGCCAGCAGTGTGATCGACAGGGCACCCAACACCGGGGAGCTGTTTTTT.

The rearrangement uses TRBV4-1 and TRBJ2-7, with 9 nucleotides matching TRBD1. The CDR3 consists of 15 residues. Germline V lookup: CDR1 MGHRA, CDR2 YSYEKL. Germline trimming cut 4 bases from V and 2 bases from J; bases unmatched to any gene: 6. CDR3 nucleotide sequence: TGCGCCAGCAGCCCGGGGACAGGGAGTACCTACGAGCAGTACTTC. It encodes CASSPGTGSTYEQYF.

The table lists this clonotype with a few counts. The gene calls are TRBV6-2 or TRBV6-3 and TRBJ2-3, with unresolved D. The V end was cut by 2 bases, the J end by 3 bases, with 9 bases between. The CDR3 is 14 amino acids. Germline lookup yields CDR1 MNHEY and CDR2 SVGEGT. CDR3 nucleotides: TGTGCCAGCAGTTACAGGGTGGAAACAGATACGCAGTATTTT. It translates to CASSYRVETDTQYF.

The sample holds many counts of this clonotype. The V and J genes are TRBV7-2 and TRBJ2-7, with TRBD2 matching over 13 bases. The V segment lost 5 bases and the J segment 2 bases; nucleotides outside the gene matches: 6. CDR3 length: 16 residues. The V gene's germline CDR1 is SGHTA and CDR2 FQGNSA. The CDR3 region is CASSPGLAGAPYEQYF. Here the CDR3 DNA reads TGTGCCAGCAGCCCAGGACTAGCGGGGGCGCCCTACGAGCAGTACTTC.

V usage is TRBV6-2 or TRBV6-3 and J usage is TRBJ2-5; TRBD1 is a possible D gene (6 bases). Trimming removed 0 bases at V and 6 bases at J, with 11 bases between. The V gene's germline CDR1 is MNHEY and CDR2 SVGEGT. There are 14 residues in the CDR3. In DNA, the CDR3 is TGTGCCAGCAGTTACTCGACAGGTCAGCAGACCCAGTACTTC. It specifies CASSYSTGQQTQYF.